The rows below give T cell receptor beta chains drawn from one sample of a study of CD8+ T cells in alopecia areata. Using immunoSEQ multiplex PCR, the repertoire was profiled, and TCRdb retains in-frame clones only, with some absent. The repertoire includes about 210,000 clones, more than 45% of them detected once, and 1.6% sits in the top ten. Sequencing was performed on CD4+ T cells sorted from blood, taken at week 4, from a patient treated with tofacitinib. The source of these receptors is a human donor with alopecia areata. Each CDR3 is given with its conserved first and last residue. D genes are given only for firm matches. Clone size, where shown, is once, few, many, or a class for clones that have expanded.

>TRBJ2-2|NA|NA|TRBV9
CASSVDWTGELFF
TGTGCCAGCAGCGTCGATTGGACCGGGGAGCTGTTTTTT
>TRBJ2-7|few|TRBD2|TRBV10-3
CAPASGEVEQYF
TGTGCCCCCGCCAGCGGGGAGGTCGAGCAGTACTTC
>TRBJ2-3|NA|NA|TRBV4-3
CASSQGIRDTQYF
TGCGCCAGCAGCCAAGGCATTCGGGATACGCAGTATTTT
>TRBJ2-5|NA|NA|TRBV7-6
CASSLVAGGGGETQYF
TGTGCCAGCAGCTTAGTGGCAGGGGGGGGTGGAGAGACCCAGTACTTC
>TRBJ2-7|NA|NA|TRBV7-9
CASSLAQGRYEQYF
TGTGCCAGCAGCTTAGCCCAGGGAAGGTACGAGCAGTACTTC
>TRBJ1-6|NA|NA|TRBV5-6
CASSFGRVSGNSPLHF
TGTGCCAGCAGCTTCGGACGGGTTTCGGGGAATTCACCCCTCCACTTT
>TRBJ1-2|NA|NA|TRBV29-1
CSVDGGLYGYTF
TGCAGCGTTGACGGTGGGCTATACGGCTACACCTTC
>TRBJ1-1|NA|TRBD1|TRBV29-1
CSVTQGANTEAFF
TGCAGCGTTACACAGGGGGCGAACACTGAAGCTTTCTTT
>TRBJ2-1|NA|NA|TRBV15
CATRTGTPSNEQFF
TGTGCCACCAGGACGGGGACTCCCAGTAATGAGCAGTTCTTC
>TRBJ1-2|few|NA|TRBV30
CAVTTRKGYGYTF
TGTGCCGTGACCACGCGAAAGGGCTATGGCTACACCTTC
>TRBJ1-1|NA|NA|TRBV29-1
CSVVRQTNTEAFF
TGCAGCGTTGTTCGGCAGACGAACACTGAAGCTTTCTTT
>TRBJ2-5|few|NA|TRBV30
CAWGGETQYF
TGTGCCTGGGGGGGAGAGACCCAGTACTTC
>TRBJ2-1|once|TRBD1|TRBV29-1
CSARRQGALTEQFF
TGCAGCGCAAGAAGACAGGGGGCGCTGACTGAGCAGTTCTTC
>TRBJ1-1|NA|NA|TRBV29-1
CSTEGLNTEAFF
TGCAGCACAGAGGGACTTAACACTGAAGCTTTCTTT
>TRBJ1-3|NA|NA|TRBV18
CASSPAGTLSGNTIYF
TGTGCCAGCTCACCTGCCGGGACACTCTCTGGAAACACCATATATTTT
>TRBJ2-7|NA|NA|TRBV10-3
CAITTHPATEYYEQYF
TGTGCCATCACCACTCATCCCGCGACAGAGTACTACGAGCAGTACTTC
>TRBJ1-1|once|NA|TRBV5-6
CASSPNREQAFF
TGTGCCAGCAGCCCCAACAGGGAACAAGCTTTCTTT
>TRBJ2-1|NA|TRBD2|TRBV30
CAWSSVRGYNEQFF
TGTGCCTGGAGTTCAGTGCGGGGGTACAATGAGCAGTTCTTC
>TRBJ1-4|NA|NA|TRBV4-3
CASSKEGSNEKLFF
TGCGCCAGCAGCAAAGAAGGGAGCAATGAAAAACTGTTTTTT
>TRBJ1-1|NA|NA|TRBV7-2
CASSPGRAANTEAFF
TGTGCCAGCAGCCCCGGACGCGCGGCGAACACTGAAGCTTTCTTT
>TRBJ2-5|NA|NA|TRBV5-1
CASSPGTLQETQYF
TGCGCCAGCAGCCCCGGGACATTACAAGAGACCCAGTACTTC
>TRBJ2-7|few|NA|TRBV5-1
CASSLVPGGLSYEQYF
TGCGCCAGCAGCTTGGTTCCGGGGGGCCTCTCCTACGAGCAGTACTTC
>TRBJ2-5|NA|TRBD2|TRBV6-5
CASSYGGLGFETQYF
TGTGCCAGCAGTTACGGCGGACTAGGGTTTGAGACCCAGTACTTC
>TRBJ2-2|once|NA|TRBV5-1
CASSLTGTGELFF
TGCGCCAGCAGCTTGACAGGGACCGGGGAGCTGTTTTTT
>TRBJ2-1|NA|NA|TRBV5-1
CASSLSVGEEQFF
TGCGCCAGCAGCTTGTCGGTGGGGGAGGAGCAGTTCTTC
>TRBJ1-1|NA|TRBD1|TRBV5-1
CASSSTGTAEAFF
TGCGCCAGCAGTTCAACCGGGACAGCTGAAGCTTTCTTT
>TRBJ1-1|few|NA|TRBV29-1
CSVSGTEAFF
TGCAGCGTTAGTGGAACTGAAGCTTTCTTT
>TRBJ2-6|NA|NA|TRBV5-1
CASSLHSGANVLTF
TGCGCCAGCAGCTTACACTCTGGGGCCAACGTCCTGACTTTC
>TRBJ2-1|once|TRBD2|TRBV30
CAWNPSLAGGTIF
TGTGCCTGGAACCCCAGTTTAGCGGGGGGTACGATCTTC
>TRBJ1-1|once|NA|TRBV5-1
CASSRDINTEAFF
TGCGCCAGCAGTCGGGACATCAACACTGAAGCTTTCTTT
>TRBJ2-1|NA|TRBD2|TRBV7-3
CASSPWRGEYNEQFF
TGTGCCAGCAGCCCCTGGCGGGGGGAGTACAATGAGCAGTTCTTC
>TRBJ2-2|NA|NA|TRBV4-3
CASSHPTGTGELFF
TGCGCCAGCAGCCATCCGACGGGGACCGGGGAGCTGTTTTTT
>TRBJ2-7|once|NA|TRBV30
CAWSPDRIYEQYF
TGTGCCTGGAGTCCCGACAGGATCTACGAGCAGTACTTC
>TRBJ1-1|NA|NA|TRBV11-2
CASSLDGGLNTEAFF
TGTGCCAGCAGCTTAGATGGGGGGTTGAACACTGAAGCTTTCTTT
>TRBJ1-1|NA|NA|TRBV29-1
CSGAGGDTEAFF
TGCAGCGGCGCAGGAGGGGACACTGAAGCTTTCTTT
>TRBJ2-7|NA|TRBD2|TRBV29-1
CSVESGGGYEQYF
TGCAGCGTTGAAAGCGGGGGGGGCTACGAGCAGTACTTC
>TRBJ1-6|NA|TRBD1|TRBV19
CASSIFTGENSPLHF
TGTGCCAGTAGTATCTTCACAGGGGAAAATTCACCCCTCCACTTT
>TRBJ1-2|NA|NA|TRBV5-1
CASSFTMNYGYTF
TGCGCCAGCAGCTTCACGATGAACTATGGCTACACCTTC
>TRBJ1-6|NA|TRBD1|TRBV2
CASSLRDRDNSPLHF
TGTGCCAGCAGCCTGCGGGACAGGGATAATTCACCCCTCCACTTT
>TRBJ2-7|NA|TRBD2|TRBV5-1
CASSPTGLAGLGEQYF
TGCGCCAGCAGCCCGACCGGACTAGCGGGGTTAGGCGAGCAGTACTTC
>TRBJ1-2|NA|NA|TRBV29-1
CSVSSPPTGGYGYTF
TGCAGCGTGTCGTCGCCCCCAACAGGCGGCTATGGCTACACCTTC
>TRBJ1-2|NA|TRBD1|TRBV7-2
CASSPTGSGYTF
TGTGCCAGCAGCCCGACAGGGTCTGGCTACACCTTC
>TRBJ1-2|NA|NA|TRBV4-3
CASSQELGNYGYTF
TGCGCCAGCAGCCAAGAGCTGGGGAACTATGGCTACACCTTC
>TRBJ1-1|NA|NA|TRBV2
CASSEDRGEFGTEAFF
TGTGCCAGCAGTGAAGATAGGGGGGAGTTTGGCACTGAAGCTTTCTTT
>TRBJ2-3|few|NA|TRBV10-2
CASKPLSGTQYF
TGCGCCAGCAAACCTCTAAGTGGTACGCAGTATTTT